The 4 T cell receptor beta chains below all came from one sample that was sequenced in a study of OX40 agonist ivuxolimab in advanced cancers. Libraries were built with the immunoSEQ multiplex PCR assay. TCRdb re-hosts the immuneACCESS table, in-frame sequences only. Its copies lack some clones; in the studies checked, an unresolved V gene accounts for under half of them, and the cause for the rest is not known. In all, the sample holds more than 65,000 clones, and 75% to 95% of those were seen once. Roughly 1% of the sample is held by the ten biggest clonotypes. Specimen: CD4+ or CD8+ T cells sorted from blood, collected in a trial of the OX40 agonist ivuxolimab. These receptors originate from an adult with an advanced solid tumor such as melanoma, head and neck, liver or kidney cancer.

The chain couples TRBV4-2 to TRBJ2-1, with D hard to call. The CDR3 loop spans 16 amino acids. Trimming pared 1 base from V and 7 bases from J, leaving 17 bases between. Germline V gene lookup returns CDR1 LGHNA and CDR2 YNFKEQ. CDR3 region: CASSQVIKRVGNEQFF. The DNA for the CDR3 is TGTGCCAGCAGCCAAGTTATTAAGCGTGTTGGGAATGAGCAGTTCTTC.

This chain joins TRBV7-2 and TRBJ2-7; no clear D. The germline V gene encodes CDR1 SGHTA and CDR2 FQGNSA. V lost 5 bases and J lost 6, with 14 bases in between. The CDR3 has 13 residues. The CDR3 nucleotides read TGTGCCAGCAGCCTACACTCCGACGGCGAGCAGTACTTC. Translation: CASSLHSDGEQYF.

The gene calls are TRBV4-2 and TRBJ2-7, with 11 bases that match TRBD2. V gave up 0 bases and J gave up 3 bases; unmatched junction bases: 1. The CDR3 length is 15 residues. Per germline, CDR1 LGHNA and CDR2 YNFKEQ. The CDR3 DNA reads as TGTGCCAGCAGCCAAGATACTAGCGGGAGCTACGAGCAGTACTTC. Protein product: CASSQDTSGSYEQYF.

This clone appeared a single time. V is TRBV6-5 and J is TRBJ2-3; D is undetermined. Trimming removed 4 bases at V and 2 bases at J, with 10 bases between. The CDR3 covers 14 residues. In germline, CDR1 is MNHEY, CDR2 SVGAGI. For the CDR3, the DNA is TGTGCCAGCAGTTCGCCCCGTAACACAGATACGCAGTATTTT. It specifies CASSSPRNTDTQYF.